Sequencing of this TCR beta chain was carried out in a study of CD8+ T cells in alopecia areata. The germline V and J ends were trimmed by 5 bases and 1 base, with 8 bases remaining between them. Germline V gives CDR1 SEHNR, CDR2 FQNEAQ (reference sequence). The CDR3 spans 13 residues. Treatment reported: oral pan-JAK inhibitor, 5-10 mg twice daily. Notes on this clone: It may be a read error: a sequence one base away is much more abundant.

cDNA serving as the sequencing template came from extracted, reverse transcribed RNA. TCRdb's table, derived via immunoSEQ multiplex PCR, lists solely in-frame clones and lacks some. The data contain roughly 170,000 clones, 58% of them singletons. Here the sequenced sample was CD8+ T cells sorted from blood, taken at week 24, from a patient treated with tofacitinib. The chain is built from TRBV7-9 and TRBJ1-1; tentatively, D is TRBD1 (5 bases). The sequence was obtained from a human donor with alopecia areata. DNA of the CDR3: TGTGCCAGCAGCCCCACAGGGAACACTGAAGCTTTCTTT. Amino acid sequence: CASSPTGNTEAFF. Combining the CDR3 with reference TRBV7-9 and TRBJ1-1 gives the whole variable domain DTGVSQNPRHKITKRGQNVTFRCDPISEHNRLYWYRQTLGQGPEFLTYFQNEAQLEKSRLLSDRFSAERPKGSFSTLEIQRTEQGDSAMYLCASSPTGNTEAFFGQGTRLTVV.